This T cell receptor (beta chain) comes out of a study of cytomegalovirus exposure and HLA in healthy donors. The study, taken as a whole, reports: The study listed roughly 150 cytomegalovirus-associated TCR beta chains.

The CDR3 spans 14 residues. Germline lookup yields CDR1 SGDLS and CDR2 YYNGEE. J was trimmed by 7 bases and V by 6 bases; bases with no gene match: 9. This clone came up a few times. What it binds is unknown. The method was immunoSEQ multiplex PCR; TCRdb's version includes in-frame clones alone and lacks a portion of them. Of about 160,000 clones in the sample, about nine tenths were seen once. The source of this sequence is a man younger than 35 in good health and CMV-seropositive. J is TRBJ1-1 and V is TRBV9; TRBD1 matches at 10 bases. The sample consisted of PBMCs. Here the CDR3 DNA reads TGTGCCAGCAACGAAGACGGACAGGGGGTTGAAGCTTTCTTT. Protein product: CASNEDGQGVEAFF.